This TCR beta chain is from a study of T-cell reconstitution after alpha-beta-depleted transplantation in children. This sample's TCRbeta library carried unique molecular identifier barcodes. In TCRdb, the PCR reads were re-called with MiXCR into one record per CDR3 protein. The repertoire holds around 600,000 distinct CDR3 sequences, with 16% as singletons. In its sample, this clonotype was seen many times. The CDR3 loop spans 14 amino acids. CDR1 is SGHTA, CDR2 FQGTGA, per germline. V lost 1 base, J lost 6 bases, and 10 bases lay in between. Sample: PBMCs from the stem cell graft donor, taken from the stem cell graft. This TCR was sampled from a human donor who donated a stem cell graft to a child with acute myeloid leukemia. The chain employs TRBV7-3 and TRBJ2-1; D is possibly TRBD2 (5 bases). CDR3: CASSLSGPSNEQFF. Here the CDR3 DNA reads TGTGCCAGCAGCTTAAGCGGGCCCTCCAATGAGCAGTTCTTC. The full variable domain, its missing parts supplied by reference TRBV7-3 and TRBJ2-1, is GAGVSQTPSNKVTEKGKYVELRCDPISGHTALYWYRQSLGQGPEFLIYFQGTGAADDSGLPNDRFFAVRPEGSVSTLKIQRTERGDSAVYLCASSLSGPSNEQFFGPGTRLTVL.